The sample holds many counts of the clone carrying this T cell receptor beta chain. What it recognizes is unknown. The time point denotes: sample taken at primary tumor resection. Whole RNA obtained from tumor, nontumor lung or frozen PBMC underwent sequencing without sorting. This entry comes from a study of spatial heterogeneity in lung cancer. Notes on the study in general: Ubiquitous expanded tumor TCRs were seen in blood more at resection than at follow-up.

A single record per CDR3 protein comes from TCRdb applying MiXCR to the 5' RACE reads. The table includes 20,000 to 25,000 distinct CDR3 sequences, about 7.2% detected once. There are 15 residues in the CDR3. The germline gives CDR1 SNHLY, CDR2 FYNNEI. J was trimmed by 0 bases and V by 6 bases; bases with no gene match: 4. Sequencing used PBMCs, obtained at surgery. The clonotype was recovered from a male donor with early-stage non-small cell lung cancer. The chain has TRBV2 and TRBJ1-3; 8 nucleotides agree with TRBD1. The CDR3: CASRNGQGSGNTIYF. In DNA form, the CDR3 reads TGTGCCAGCAGGAATGGACAGGGCTCTGGAAACACCATATATTTT.